This TCR beta chain was profiled in a study of human T cells and chemical hapten exposure. Study as a whole: Slight differences in pooled library volume were the main source of varying TCR yields across samples.

Time point of the sample: healthy volunteer bleed at 2 weeks. Total RNA extraction was carried out from unfractionated whole blood. This clonotype was counted a few times. TCRdb recomputed calls from the RACE reads with MiXCR, one row per CDR3 protein. The sample yields about 28,000 distinct CDR3 sequences, 6.5% to 8.5% seen once. Sequenced input: whole blood. This clonotype was obtained from a human donor in good health. Some clones in this sample may be carry-over from other donors' samples.

The CDR3 loop reads CASSQDATGGGRPQHF. The CDR3 nucleotides read TGTGCCAGCAGCCAAGATGCGACAGGAGGGGGTCGGCCCCAGCATTTT. The gene calls are TRBV3-1 and TRBJ1-5, with D perhaps TRBD1 (6 bases). Germline V CDR1 and CDR2: LGHDT, YNNKEL (reference sequence). This CDR3 spans 16 amino acids. Trimming pared 0 bases from V and 9 bases from J, leaving 18 bases between.